One and the same sample provided the 14 T cell receptor beta chains below, sequenced in a study of T cell responses to AZD1222 COVID-19 vaccine. Generated by immunoSEQ multiplex PCR, the TCRdb table keeps only in-frame clones and is missing some. The sample lists some 150,000 clones; 70% to 90% were seen once. The source was peripheral blood, collected 28 days after the second AZD1222 dose. These receptors all stem from an adult who received the AZD1222 COVID-19 vaccine.

J is TRBJ2-3 and V is TRBV9; D gene uncertain. V lost 6 bases, J lost 5 bases, and 19 bases lay in between. This CDR3 has 15 residues. Germline V gene data show CDR1 as SGDLS and CDR2 as YYNGEE. The CDR3 is CASTKSTLLLDTQYF. Written as DNA, the CDR3 is TGTGCCAGCACCAAAAGCACGCTCCTGTTAGATACGCAGTATTTT. The entire variable domain, with the rest obtained from reference TRBV9 and TRBJ2-3, is as follows: DSGVTQTPKHLITATGQRVTLRCSPRSGDLSVYWYQQSLDQGLQFLIQYYNGEERAKGNILERFSAQQFPDLHSELNLSSLELGDSALYFCASTKSTLLLDTQYFGPGTRLTVL.

J is TRBJ1-3 and V is TRBV28; D remains unclear. Trimming removed 3 bases from V and 7 bases from J, with 4 bases in between. The CDR3 length is 11 residues. Germline lookup yields CDR1 MDHEN and CDR2 SYDVKM. The CDR3 loop is CASSFFNTIYF. The CDR3 coding sequence is TGTGCCAGCAGTTTCTTTAACACCATATATTTT.

This clone was counted once. The V call is TRBV5-1, the J call TRBJ2-7; 8 bases fit TRBD2. The germline V gene has CDR1 SGHRS and CDR2 YFSETQ. The CDR3 has 14 residues. The V gene end was trimmed by 4 bases and the J gene end by 6 bases; junction bases not matched to a gene: 9. The DNA of the CDR3 is TGCGCCAGCAGCCCAGGACTAGCCGGGCTCGAGCAGTACTTC. Translation gives CASSPGLAGLEQYF.

The chain links TRBV5-4 to TRBJ1-2, with D perhaps TRBD1 (5 bases). Trimming stripped 10 bases from V and 8 bases from J, with 21 bases between. This CDR3 has 13 amino acids. Germline V CDR1 and CDR2: SGHNT, YYREEE (reference sequence). For the CDR3, the DNA is TGTGCCTCAAGCTTGGGAGGGGTCATCGGCTACACCTTC. Protein product: CASSLGGVIGYTF.

V gene TRBV19 combines with J gene TRBJ1-3; 7 nucleotides align to TRBD1. J gave up 0 bases and V 4 bases, and 6 bases lay outside the gene matches. There are 16 residues in the CDR3. The V gene's germline CDR1 is LNHDA and CDR2 SQIVND (reference sequence). The CDR3 sequence is CASSKARQGSGNTIYF. The CDR3 coding sequence is TGTGCCAGTAGTAAGGCTCGACAGGGCTCTGGAAACACCATATATTTT.

The chain employs TRBV5-4 and TRBJ1-2; D unresolved. V dropped 4 bases and J dropped 8 bases, with 15 bases sitting between them. The germline gives CDR1 SGHNT, CDR2 YYREEE (reference sequence). This CDR3 comprises 13 residues. The CDR3 sequence is CASSPVPSEGYTF. The CDR3 nucleotides are TGTGCCAGCAGCCCCGTTCCTTCCGAGGGCTACACCTTC.

This clone was found a few times. The chain couples TRBV19 to TRBJ1-2, with D possibly TRBD1 on 6 matching bases. This CDR3 is built from 16 residues. Germline-derived CDR1 and CDR2 are LNHDA and SQIVND (reference sequence). The V end lost 4 bases, the J end lost 1 base, and 16 bases lay between the germline ends. DNA of the CDR3: TGTGCCAGTAGTAGGAAGGGGACAACTTTTAACTATGGCTACACCTTC. Translation gives CASSRKGTTFNYGYTF.

A single count supports this clone. V is TRBV28 and J is TRBJ2-6, with 7 bases that match TRBD1. V lost 6 bases and J lost 4; bases outside the gene matches: 6. Per the germline V gene, CDR1 is MDHEN and CDR2 is SYDVKM. The CDR3 runs 15 residues. CDR3 sequence (DNA): TGTGCCAGCAGGTCCACAGGGGCCGGGGCCAACGTCCTGACTTTC. Translated: CASRSTGAGANVLTF.

The V and J genes are TRBV3-1 (or the pseudogene TRBV3-2) and TRBJ2-1; 8 positions agree with TRBD2. CDR1 LGHDT and CDR2 YNNKEL come from the germline V gene (reference sequence). Trimming at V came to 1 base and at J to 4 bases, leaving 6 bases not matched to a gene. The CDR3 is 16 amino acids. The CDR3 DNA sequence: TGTGCCAGCAGCCAAGTTCGGCTAGCGGGTTACAATGAGCAGTTCTTC. Its protein is CASSQVRLAGYNEQFF.

V and J are TRBV5-6 and TRBJ1-1; D uncertain. V lost 1 base and J lost 7, with 14 bases in between. This CDR3 contains 14 residues. Germline loops: CDR1 SGHDT, CDR2 YYEEEE. The CDR3 loop is CASSLRVGDDEAFF. The CDR3 coding sequence is TGTGCCAGCAGCTTGAGGGTTGGGGATGATGAAGCTTTCTTT. Complete variable domain (other parts from reference TRBV5-6 and TRBJ1-1): DAGVTQSPTHLIKTRGQQVTLRCSPKSGHDTVSWYQQALGQGPQFIFQYYEEEERQRGNFPDRFSGHQFPNYSSELNVNALLLGDSALYLCASSLRVGDDEAFFGQGTRLTVV.

The CDR3 protein is CASSLSGQKKRLFF. The CDR3 region has the DNA TGCGCCAGCAGCCTCTCCGGACAGAAGAAAAGACTGTTTTTT. V and J are TRBV5-1 and TRBJ1-4, with D possibly matching TRBD1 (6 bases). CDR3 size: 14 residues. Germline-derived CDR1 and CDR2 are SGHRS and YFSETQ. The V gene lost 4 bases and the J gene lost 13 bases, with 20 bases spanning the gap.

This clone was detected once. This sequence joins TRBV19 and TRBJ1-5, with a tentative D call TRBD1 (5 bases). Trimming left V 7 bases short and J 0 bases short, with 13 bases between. This CDR3 is built from 15 residues. Germline-derived CDR1 and CDR2 are LNHDA and SQIVND (reference sequence). The DNA of the CDR3 is TGTGCCAGTACCCCGGACACTTATAGCAATCAGCCCCAGCATTTT. This sequence encodes CASTPDTYSNQPQHF. The whole variable domain, remainder taken from reference TRBV19 and TRBJ1-5, is DGGITQSPKYLFRKEGQNVTLSCEQNLNHDAMYWYRQDPGQGLRLIYYSQIVNDFQKGDIAEGYSVSREKKESFPLTVTSAQKNPTAFYLCASTPDTYSNQPQHFGDGTRLSIL.

The chain recombines TRBV7-2 with TRBJ1-5, with a weak D call TRBD1 (6 bases). The V and J ends lost 5 bases and 7 bases respectively, with 15 bases between them. The CDR3 loop spans 14 amino acids. Germline lookup yields CDR1 SGHTA and CDR2 FQGNSA. The CDR3 DNA reads TGTGCCAGCAGCCTAGGGGGGGGTGGGCAGCCCCAGCATTTT. It yields the protein CASSLGGGGQPQHF. The variable domain in full, with the rest retrieved from reference TRBV7-2 and TRBJ1-5, is GAGVSQSPSNKVTEKGKDVELRCDPISGHTALYWYRQSLGQGLEFLIYFQGNSAPDKSGLPSDRFSAERTGGSVSTLTIQRTQQEDSAVYLCASSLGGGGQPQHFGDGTRLSIL.

This chain's CDR3 is CASRTPVTYGYTF. The CDR3 DNA is TGTGCCAGCAGGACCCCAGTTACCTATGGCTACACCTTC. The chain is built from TRBV6-5 and TRBJ1-2; no reliable D call. Trimming shortened V by 6 bases and J by 4 bases, and 12 bases separated the two germline ends. The germline V gene encodes CDR1 MNHEY and CDR2 SVGAGI. The CDR3 covers 13 residues.